The 11 T cell receptor beta chains reported below all come from one sample, sequenced in a study of Ad26.COV2.S vaccination and SARS-CoV-2 variants. Treatment given: some 19 received Ad26.COV2.S at low or high dose, single or two shots; roughly 5 received placebo; per-sample allocation not given. Sampling was performed 63 days after the first vaccine or placebo injection. The table came from immunoSEQ multiplex PCR; TCRdb's copy has only in-frame clones and leaves some out. This sample carries hundreds of thousands of clones, around 90% of them seen once, and the ten largest clones take roughly 1.5%. Sequencing was performed on peripheral blood, taken in a trial of Ad26.COV2.S vaccine versus placebo. The source is a person aged 18-65 years who received the Ad26.COV2.S COVID-19 vaccine or a placebo.

This rearrangement joins TRBV19 to TRBJ2-7, with TRBD1 matching over 7 bases. The trim removed 3 bases at V and 6 bases at J, leaving 5 bases unmatched. The CDR3 sequence is 13 residues long. Per the germline V gene, CDR1 is LNHDA and CDR2 is SQIVND (reference sequence). DNA for the CDR3: TGTGCCAGTAGTATCAACAGGGGTGGCGAGCAGTACTTC. Translated: CASSINRGGEQYF.

J is TRBJ2-3 and V is TRBV7-9, with 9 bases lining up with TRBD1. From germline, CDR1 is SEHNR and CDR2 FQNEAQ (reference sequence). Germline trimming cut 5 bases from V and 7 bases from J; bases unmatched to any gene: 10. The CDR3 contains 15 residues. Here the CDR3 DNA reads TGTGCCAGCAGCCCGCCCGGGACAGGGTCGAATACGCAGTATTTT. Its translation is CASSPPGTGSNTQYF.

The chain links TRBV19 to TRBJ2-7, with 15 nucleotides matching TRBD2. Germline V gene lookup returns CDR1 LNHDA and CDR2 SQIVND (reference sequence). The junction had 3 bases not matched to a gene; V was cut back by 2 bases and J by 4 bases. CDR3 length equals 16 residues. CDR3 region: CASSIPGTSGRYEQYF. For the CDR3, the DNA is TGTGCCAGTAGTATACCCGGGACTAGCGGGAGGTACGAGCAGTACTTC.

In this sample, this clone turned up once. The chain links TRBV5-5 to TRBJ1-6; no definite D call. The CDR3 extends over 13 amino acids. The ends were cut back, 2 bases at V and 8 bases at J, with 8 bases in the middle. Germline CDR1 SGHKS, CDR2 YYEKEE (reference sequence). The CDR3 DNA reads as TGTGCCAGCAGCTTTGCTCCCGATTCACCCCTCCACTTT. Amino acids: CASSFAPDSPLHF.

The chain recombines TRBV9 with TRBJ2-1, with D possibly matching TRBD2 (6 bases). From germline, CDR1 is SGDLS and CDR2 YYNGEE. The CDR3 consists of 15 residues. Between the trimmed V and J ends, which lost 4 bases and 6 bases, there was a span of 17 bases. For the CDR3, the DNA is TGTGCCAGCAGCCCTAGACTAGAATCCGGCAATGAGCAGTTCTTC. Encoded protein: CASSPRLESGNEQFF.

This clone appeared a single time. The rearrangement links TRBV25-1 to TRBJ2-5, with 8 bases identical to TRBD1. Losses at the gene ends were 0 bases for V and 5 bases for J; bases not matched to a gene: 8. This CDR3 has 16 amino acids. The V gene's germline CDR1 is MGHDK and CDR2 SYGVNS. The CDR3 loop is CASSEYRSGGSETQYF. CDR3 nucleotide sequence: TGTGCCAGCAGTGAATATCGTTCAGGGGGCAGTGAGACCCAGTACTTC.

The V and J genes are TRBV11-1 and TRBJ2-5, with D perhaps TRBD1 (6 bases). Looked up from germline, CDR1 is SGHAT and CDR2 is FQDESV (reference sequence). This CDR3 region has 15 residues. The V end lost 5 bases, the J end lost 5 bases, and 18 bases lay between the germline ends. CDR3 loop: CASSRAETGQETQYF. Here the CDR3 DNA reads TGTGCCAGCAGCCGAGCCGAGACAGGCCAGGAGACCCAGTACTTC. The entire variable domain, with the rest obtained from reference TRBV11-1 and TRBJ2-5, is as follows: EAEVAQSPRYKITEKSQAVAFWCDPISGHATLYWYRQILGQGPELLVQFQDESVVDDSQLPKDRFSAERLKGVDSTLKIQPAELGDSAMYLCASSRAETGQETQYFGPGTRLLVL.

Details on this clone: The sample contains more than one DNA sequence encoding this CDR3. The chain employs TRBV18 and TRBJ2-1; D not certain. Germline V gives CDR1 KGHSH, CDR2 LQKENI. Trimming removed 0 bases from V and 2 bases from J, with 2 bases in between. The CDR3 runs 13 residues. Here the CDR3 reads CASSPPAYNEQFF. The CDR3 coding sequence is TGTGCCAGCTCACCACCCGCCTACAATGAGCAGTTCTTC.

This clone was seen a single time. This sequence joins TRBV7-9 and TRBJ2-2; 8 bases align to TRBD2. The CDR3 totals 17 residues. V lost 2 bases to trimming and J lost 1 base; unmatched junction nucleotides: 6. Germline loops: CDR1 SEHNR, CDR2 FQNEAQ (reference sequence). Here the CDR3 reads CASSLMAGGMNTGELFF. The CDR3 DNA follows: TGTGCCAGCAGCTTAATGGCGGGAGGAATGAACACCGGGGAGCTGTTTTTT. The full variable domain, rest sourced from reference TRBV7-9 and TRBJ2-2, is DTGVSQNPRHKITKRGQNVTFRCDPISEHNRLYWYRQTLGQGPEFLTYFQNEAQLEKSRLLSDRFSAERPKGSFSTLEIQRTEQGDSAMYLCASSLMAGGMNTGELFFGEGSRLTVL.

The J gene is TRBJ2-1, the V gene TRBV6-5; D is possibly TRBD2 (6 bases). This CDR3 comprises 15 residues. Trimming stripped 2 bases from V and 1 base from J, with 9 bases between. Germline-derived CDR1 and CDR2 are MNHEY and SVGAGI. CDR3 sequence reads: CASSYPGRSYNEQFF. The CDR3 coding sequence is TGTGCCAGCAGTTACCCCGGGAGATCCTACAATGAGCAGTTCTTC.

The rearrangement uses TRBV11-2 and TRBJ2-7, with a tentative D call TRBD2 (6 bases). Trimming took 5 bases from V and 2 from J, leaving 19 bases between them. In germline, CDR1 is SGHAT, CDR2 FQNNGV. The CDR3 length is 16 residues. CDR3 residues: CASSGERGRGAYEQYF. The CDR3 region has the DNA TGTGCCAGCAGCGGAGAGCGTGGACGCGGGGCCTACGAGCAGTACTTC.